This T cell receptor (beta chain) was profiled in a study of OX40 agonist ivuxolimab in advanced cancers. Using immunoSEQ multiplex PCR, the repertoire was profiled, and TCRdb retains in-frame clones only, with some absent. The sample holds roughly 13,000 clones, around 80% seen once. Overall study results and limits: CD4+ and CD8+ blood T cells expanded clonally by week 6 at 0.1 to 3.0 mg/kg.

At baseline, cycle 4 day 1, and cycle 7 day 1, blood was sampled. Germline loops: CDR1 SGHRS, CDR2 YFSETQ. The length of the CDR3 is 13 residues. V gave up 7 bases and J gave up 8 bases, with 18 bases separating them. This clone turned up a few times. The antigen remains unidentified. The clonotype originates from an adult with an advanced solid tumor such as melanoma, head and neck, liver or kidney cancer. The material was CD4+ or CD8+ T cells sorted from blood, obtained in a trial of the OX40 agonist ivuxolimab. The rearrangement uses TRBV5-1 and TRBJ1-2; no reliable D call. CDR3 DNA sequence: TGCGCCAGCCGGATGGCGGGCCACAAGGGCTACACCTTC. It is translated as CASRMAGHKGYTF.